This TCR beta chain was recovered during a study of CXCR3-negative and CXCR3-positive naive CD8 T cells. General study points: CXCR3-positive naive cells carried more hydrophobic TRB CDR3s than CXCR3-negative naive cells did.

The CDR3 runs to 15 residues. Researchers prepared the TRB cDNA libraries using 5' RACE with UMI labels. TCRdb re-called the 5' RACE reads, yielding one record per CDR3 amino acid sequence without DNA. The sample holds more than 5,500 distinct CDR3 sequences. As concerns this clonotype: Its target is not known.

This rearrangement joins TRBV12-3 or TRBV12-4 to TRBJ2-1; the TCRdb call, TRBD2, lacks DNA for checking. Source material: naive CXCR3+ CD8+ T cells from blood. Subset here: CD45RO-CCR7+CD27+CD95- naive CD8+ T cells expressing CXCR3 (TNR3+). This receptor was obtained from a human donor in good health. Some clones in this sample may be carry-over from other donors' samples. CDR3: CASSFGQRELNEQFF.